Following are 4 T cell receptor beta chains from one sample sequenced in a study of T cell changes during pregnancy in multiple sclerosis (dated by TCRdb to the late 2010s). Library preparation was by the immunoSEQ multiplex PCR assay. The clones in this table, taken by TCRdb from immuneACCESS, are in-frame only. Not every clone is retained; where verified, under half of the shortfall comes from an unresolved V gene, and the cause of the rest is unknown. This sample has tens of thousands of clones in its table, and 85% to 95% of those were observed once. The ten largest clonotypes hold around 1.4% of the sample. The sample consisted of peripheral blood, taken in the third trimester of pregnancy. The receptors stem from a female donor in good health, enrolled as a control in a pregnancy study.

The chain links TRBV30 to TRBJ1-5; D remains unclear. This CDR3 is built from 13 residues. Germline assignment: CDR1 GTSNPN and CDR2 SVGIG (reference sequence). Trimming took 1 base from V and 7 from J, leaving 11 bases between them. CDR3 nucleotides: TGTGCCTGGAGTGGACGCGGTGAGCAGCCCCAGCATTTT. The encoded protein is CAWSGRGEQPQHF.

In its sample, this clone was seen a few times. This chain links TRBV11-2 with TRBJ1-3; D uncertain. Germline loops: CDR1 SGHAT, CDR2 FQNNGV. Trimming left V 7 bases short and J 0 bases short, with 13 bases between. The CDR3 extends over 15 amino acids. The CDR3 region has the DNA TGTGCCAGCAACCATCCGCGGTTCTCTGGAAACACCATATATTTT. Translated: CASNHPRFSGNTIYF.

The chain joins TRBV29-1 to TRBJ2-5; no firm D call. V lost 3 bases and J 1 base, leaving 9 bases between the germline ends. This CDR3 has 13 amino acids. Germline V CDR1 and CDR2: SQVTM, ANQGSEA. The CDR3 bases are TGCAGCGTTGATGTGGGCGCCCAAGAGACCCAGTACTTC. This encodes CSVDVGAQETQYF.

The chain employs TRBV2 and TRBJ2-7, with D tentatively TRBD1 (5 bases). The CDR3 totals 13 residues. Germline loops: CDR1 SNHLY, CDR2 FYNNEI. V dropped 6 bases and J dropped 3 bases, with 12 bases sitting between them. The DNA of the CDR3 is TGTGCCAGCAGCGACCGACAGCACTACGAGCAGTACTTC. Amino acids: CASSDRQHYEQYF. The full variable domain, in which reference TRBV2 and TRBJ2-7 provide the parts outside the CDR3, is EPEVTQTPSHQVTQMGQEVILRCVPISNHLYFYWYRQILGQKVEFLVSFYNNEISEKSEIFDDQFSVERPDGSNFTLKIRSTKLEDSAMYFCASSDRQHYEQYFGPGTRLTVT.